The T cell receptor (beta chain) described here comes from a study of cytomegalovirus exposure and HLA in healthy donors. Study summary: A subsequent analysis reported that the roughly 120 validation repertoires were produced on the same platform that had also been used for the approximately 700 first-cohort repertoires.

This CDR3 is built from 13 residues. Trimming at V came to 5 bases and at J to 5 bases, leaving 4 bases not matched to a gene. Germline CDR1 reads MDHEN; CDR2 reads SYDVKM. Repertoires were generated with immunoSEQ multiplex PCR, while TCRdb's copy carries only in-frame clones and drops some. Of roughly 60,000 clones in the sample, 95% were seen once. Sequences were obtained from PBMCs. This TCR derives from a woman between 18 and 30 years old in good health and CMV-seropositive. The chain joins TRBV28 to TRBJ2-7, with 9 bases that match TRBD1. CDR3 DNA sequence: TGTGCCAGCAGTGAGGGACAGGGCCACGAGCAGTACTTC. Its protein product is CASSEGQGHEQYF.